The rows below give T cell receptor beta chains drawn from one sample of a study of blood T cell repertoires in COVID-19. Clones were read by immunoSEQ multiplex PCR, and TCRdb kept only the in-frame ones, dropping some. The sample shows 90,000 to 150,000 clones, roughly three quarters of them seen only once. The sequencing input was peripheral blood. Source of these receptors: an elderly woman with acute or convalescent COVID-19. CDR3s include the opening cysteine and the closing phenylalanine or tryptophan. Fields, in order: CDR3 protein, CDR3 DNA, D gene, J gene, clone size, V gene. D genes are given only for firm matches. Size tells how often a clone was seen (once, few, many) or the class of an expanded clone, and some rows leave it out.

CASSLGTNSNQPQHF,TGCGCCAGCAGCTTAGGGACAAATAGCAATCAGCCCCAGCATTTT,.,TRBJ1-5,.,TRBV5-1
CASSLVRGAYGYTF,TGTGCCAGCAGCTTAGTACGGGGTGCATATGGCTACACCTTC,.,TRBJ1-2,.,TRBV7-8
CASSYHSGGGELFF,TGTGCCAGCAGTTACCACTCGGGGGGCGGTGAGCTGTTTTTT,.,TRBJ2-2,.,TRBV6-2/TRBV6-3
CASSLPGQNSRGYTF,TGTGCCAGCAGTTTACCGGGACAAAACTCCAGGGGCTACACCTTC,.,TRBJ1-2,.,TRBV28
CASSDVLGTGDQGYTF,TGTGCCAGCAGTGATGTGCTGGGGACAGGGGATCAAGGCTACACCTTC,TRBD1,TRBJ1-2,.,TRBV6-1
CAWSVQRDTEAFF,TGTGCCTGGAGTGTACAGAGAGATACTGAAGCTTTCTTT,.,TRBJ1-1,.,TRBV30
CASVKREDRGTNYGYTF,TGTGCTAGTGTCAAACGCGAAGACAGGGGAACTAACTATGGCTACACCTTC,TRBD1,TRBJ1-2,.,TRBV12-5
CASSLPQGGNTEAFF,TGTGCCAGCAGTTTACCACAGGGGGGGAACACTGAAGCTTTCTTT,TRBD1,TRBJ1-1,.,TRBV28
CASSYGQGLYGYTF,TGTGCCAGCAGTTACGGGCAAGGTCTCTATGGCTACACCTTC,.,TRBJ1-2,.,TRBV6-5
CASSPTSGGTTTPTDTQYF,TGTGCCAGCAGTCCGACTAGCGGGGGCACGACAACCCCCACAGATACGCAGTATTTT,TRBD2,TRBJ2-3,.,TRBV6-2/TRBV6-3
CASSEPPRLYTEAFF,TGTGCCAGCAGTGAACCCCCTAGATTGTACACTGAAGCTTTCTTT,.,TRBJ1-1,.,TRBV6-1
CASSDLAGVKNWPGNEQFF,TGCGCCAGCAGTGACCTAGCGGGGGTCAAGAATTGGCCTGGAAATGAGCAGTTCTTC,TRBD2,TRBJ2-1,.,TRBV10-2
CAIPDRGEIDTQYF,TGTGCCATTCCAGACAGGGGAGAGATAGATACGCAGTATTTT,TRBD1,TRBJ2-3,once,TRBV7-9
CASSLFTGPIATNEKLFF,TGCGCCAGCAGCCTATTTACAGGACCAATTGCAACTAATGAAAAACTGTTTTTT,.,TRBJ1-4,once,TRBV4-3
CASSDTGETEAFF,TGTGCCAGCAGTGATACAGGGGAAACTGAAGCTTTCTTT,TRBD1,TRBJ1-1,.,TRBV3-1/TRBV3-2
CASSARLAGVSEQYF,TGTGCCAGCAGTGCTCGACTAGCGGGAGTCTCCGAGCAGTACTTC,TRBD2,TRBJ2-7,.,TRBV2
CASSFTGEETQYF,TGTGCCAGCAGTTTCACCGGGGAGGAGACCCAGTACTTC,.,TRBJ2-5,.,TRBV12-3/TRBV12-4
CASSQVASGTEAFF,TGTGCCAGCAGCCAGGTGGCGAGCGGAACTGAAGCTTTCTTT,.,TRBJ1-1,.,TRBV4-2
CATRDTNTEAFF,TGTGCCACCAGGGACACTAACACTGAAGCTTTCTTT,.,TRBJ1-1,.,TRBV10-3
CASSLVSGLANTGELFF,TGTGCCAGCAGCTTAGTTTCGGGACTAGCGAACACCGGGGAGCTGTTTTTT,TRBD2,TRBJ2-2,.,TRBV11-2
CASSLGTGGDTQYF,TGCGCCAGCAGCTTAGGGACAGGGGGAGATACGCAGTATTTT,TRBD1,TRBJ2-3,once,TRBV5-1
CASSQEAQGGDTQYF,TGCGCCAGCAGCCAAGAAGCCCAGGGAGGGGATACGCAGTATTTT,TRBD2,TRBJ2-3,.,TRBV4-3
CATSRDRGGLGYTF,TGTGCCACCAGCAGAGATCGCGGGGGGTTAGGCTACACCTTC,.,TRBJ1-2,.,TRBV15
CASSQDGSSYNEQFF,TGTGCCAGCAGCCAAGACGGGAGCTCCTACAATGAGCAGTTCTTC,.,TRBJ2-1,.,TRBV4-2
CASSQARQSPYGYTF,TGCGCCAGCAGCCAGGCAAGACAGTCACCCTATGGCTACACCTTC,.,TRBJ1-2,few,TRBV4-3
CATSDPRGTEAFF,TGTGCCACCAGTGATCCGCGGGGCACTGAAGCTTTCTTT,.,TRBJ1-1,.,TRBV24-1
CACGQSTDTQYF,TGTGCCTGCGGACAGAGCACAGATACGCAGTATTTT,.,TRBJ2-3,.,TRBV30
CASSVLSTGYAFF,TGTGCCAGCAGTGTTCTATCGACAGGGTATGCTTTCTTT,TRBD1,TRBJ1-1,.,TRBV2
CSVLADSTDTQYF,TGCAGCGTCTTAGCGGACAGCACAGATACGCAGTATTTT,.,TRBJ2-3,.,TRBV29-1
CATSDSKGFSYEQYF,TGTGCCACCAGTGATTCCAAGGGGTTCAGCTACGAGCAGTACTTC,.,TRBJ2-7,.,TRBV24-1
CASSSSPGQGNYGYTF,TGTGCCAGCAGCTCCTCTCCGGGACAGGGAAACTATGGCTACACCTTC,TRBD1,TRBJ1-2,once,TRBV7-9
CAWSGSTPDQQFF,TGTGCCTGGAGTGGATCGACTCCTGATCAGCAGTTCTTC,.,TRBJ2-1,.,TRBV30
CASSTGTGYYEQYF,TGTGCCAGCTCAACCGGGACAGGATACTACGAGCAGTACTTC,TRBD1,TRBJ2-7,once,TRBV18
CASSYGPEFEQYF,TGTGCCAGCAGTTATGGCCCTGAATTCGAGCAGTACTTC,.,TRBJ2-7,few,TRBV6-2/TRBV6-3
CASSQDLSRAYEQYF,TGTGCCAGCAGCCAAGATTTGTCCAGGGCCTACGAGCAGTACTTC,.,TRBJ2-7,few,TRBV14